Presented here are 15 T cell receptor beta chains from one specimen sequenced in a study of shared clonotypes between healthy human individuals. Libraries were prepared by immunoSEQ multiplex PCR; TCRdb keeps only in-frame clonotypes and omits some of them. Found here are roughly 1,100,000 clones, around 76% of them singletons; the top ten hold about 1.5%. The sequencing input was memory CD4+ T cells sorted from blood. As to subset: CD45RA-negative fraction. The receptors come from a man younger than 30 in good health.

The V call is TRBV2, the J call TRBJ1-2; no firm D call. The CDR3 is 14 amino acids. Germline-derived CDR1 and CDR2 are SNHLY and FYNNEI. V gave up 7 bases and J gave up 8 bases, with 20 bases separating them. CDR3 in amino acids: CASTEGRTVVGYTF. In DNA form, the CDR3 reads TGTGCCAGCACCGAGGGTAGGACCGTGGTCGGCTACACCTTC.

This clone was recorded a few times. This sample also contains other DNA sequences that code for the same CDR3. The chain uses TRBV5-4 and TRBJ2-3, with a tentative D call TRBD2 (6 bases). CDR3 size: 13 residues. V gave up 1 base and J gave up 3 bases, with 6 bases separating them. Germline V gene lookup returns CDR1 SGHNT and CDR2 YYREEE (reference sequence). The CDR3, as DNA: TGTGCCAGCAGCTTGCGGGAGACAGATACGCAGTATTTT. Its protein is CASSLRETDTQYF.

The chain joins TRBV9 to TRBJ2-3; perhaps TRBD2 as D (5 bases). The germline V gene encodes CDR1 SGDLS and CDR2 YYNGEE. CDR3 length: 14 amino acids. V lost 1 base and J 10 bases, leaving 16 bases between the germline ends. The CDR3 here is CASSVSGWENAQYF. The DNA of the CDR3 is TGTGCCAGCAGCGTATCGGGGTGGGAGAACGCGCAGTATTTT.

This chain uses TRBV21-1 with TRBJ2-2; the DNA was not used to check the table's D call, TRBD1. TRBV21-1 is a pseudogene segment. The CDR3 has 16 residues. CDR3 nucleotide sequence: TGTGCCAGCCCTAATGGTGCAGGCAAGTTAACCGGGGAGCTGTTTTTT. It is translated as CASPNGAGKLTGELFF.

The J gene is TRBJ2-1, the V gene TRBV30; no firm D call. V lost 1 base and J lost 3, with 10 bases in between. This CDR3 spans 14 amino acids. Germline CDR1 GTSNPN, CDR2 SVGIG (reference sequence). The CDR3 DNA reads TGTGCCTGGAGTGCTGCGACGGGCTACAATGAGCAGTTCTTC. It specifies CAWSAATGYNEQFF. The full variable domain, in which reference TRBV30 and TRBJ2-1 provide the parts outside the CDR3, is SQTIHQWPATLVQPVGSPLSLECTVEGTSNPNLYWYRQAAGRGLQLLFYSVGIGQISSEVPQNLSASRPQDRQFILSSKKLLLSDSGFYLCAWSAATGYNEQFFGPGTRLTVL.

The rearrangement joins TRBV4-2 to TRBJ2-5, with no clear D. The DNA end favors TRBJ2-7, so the J call may be wrong. The CDR3 covers 13 residues. Germline V CDR1 and CDR2: LGHNA, YNFKEQ. CDR3 in amino acids: CASSQDRQYEQYF. CDR3 bases: TGTGCCAGCAGCCAAGATCGCCAGTACGAGCAGTACTTC.

The sample holds a few counts of this clone. The CDR3 DNA follows: TGTGCCAGCAGTTTACCTGGGACAGATTCTGGGGCCAACGTCCTGACTTTC. This translates into CASSLPGTDSGANVLTF. This chain links TRBV28 with TRBJ2-6, with TRBD1 identical over 7 bases. Germline loops: CDR1 MDHEN, CDR2 SYDVKM. V shed 2 bases and J 1 base; nucleotides not matched to a gene: 5. The length of the CDR3 is 17 residues.

The J gene is TRBJ2-7, the V gene TRBV29-1; perhaps TRBD2 as D (5 bases). V was pared by 7 bases and J by 3 bases, with 16 bases between. Germline CDR1 and CDR2: SQVTM and ANQGSEA. The CDR3 contains 13 residues. CDR3 protein: CSAGGRKGYEQYF. The CDR3 nucleotides are TGCAGCGCCGGAGGCCGTAAGGGCTACGAGCAGTACTTC.

CDR3 bases: TGCGCCAGCAGCCAAGATATCGAGAGGAAGCAGTTCTTC. Translated, it gives CASSQDIERKQFF. The J gene is TRBJ2-1, the V gene TRBV4-3; D is unresolved. V was clipped by 0 bases and J by 11 bases, with 11 bases between them. CDR3 length: 13 residues. The germline gives CDR1 LGHNA, CDR2 YSLEER.

This sequence joins TRBV9 and TRBJ2-2; maybe TRBD2 (5 bases). This CDR3 spans 15 amino acids. V was cut by 2 bases and J by 6 bases, with 14 bases left in between. Per the germline V gene, CDR1 is SGDLS and CDR2 is YYNGEE. For the CDR3, the DNA is TGTGCCAGCAGCGTTGGACCCGGGAAGGCCGGGGAGCTGTTTTTT. It translates to CASSVGPGKAGELFF.

The chain carries TRBV11-2 and TRBJ1-1, with D uncertain. This CDR3 contains 13 residues. The V gene's germline CDR1 is SGHAT and CDR2 FQNNGV. V was pared by 1 base and J by 11 bases, with 14 bases between. The CDR3, as DNA: TGTGCCAGCAGCTTAGGGCAGCTTGGTCTCGCTTTCTTT. It is translated as CASSLGQLGLAFF.

The chain has TRBV18 and TRBJ2-4; D may be TRBD2 (7 bases). The germline gives CDR1 KGHSH, CDR2 LQKENI. This CDR3 region has 12 residues. Trimming took 6 bases from V and 13 from J, leaving 16 bases between them. CDR3 DNA sequence: TGTGCCAGCTCCTCGGGGGGCTTTGGCCAGTACTTC. Translated, it gives CASSSGGFGQYF.

The CDR3 bases are TGTGCCAGCAGTCCCCGATCCCGGGACAGAATAGATCAGCCCCAGCATTTT. Its translation is CASSPRSRDRIDQPQHF. This sequence joins TRBV27 and TRBJ1-5; 7 bases line up with TRBD1. CDR3 length: 17 residues. With V trimmed by 5 bases and J by 5 bases, 15 bases remained unmatched. Germline values: CDR1 MNHEY, CDR2 SMNVEV (reference sequence).

The chain couples TRBV19 to TRBJ2-5; the D gene could be TRBD1 or TRBD2 (5 bases each). The CDR3 spans 16 residues. CDR1 LNHDA and CDR2 SQIVND come from the germline V gene (reference sequence). The ends were cut back, 3 bases at V and 3 bases at J, with 17 bases in the middle. The CDR3 DNA reads TGTGCCAGTAGTATTCGTGGGTCGGGGCGGAAAGAGACCCAGTACTTC. Amino acid sequence: CASSIRGSGRKETQYF.

This chain links TRBV10-2 with TRBJ2-7, with TRBD2 matching 11 bases. This CDR3 contains 15 residues. Germline trimming cut 8 bases from V and 1 base from J; bases unmatched to any gene: 7. CDR1 is WSHSY, CDR2 SAAADI, per germline. The CDR3 region is CASGGTSGRSYEQYF. The CDR3 nucleotides are TGCGCCAGCGGGGGAACTAGCGGGAGATCCTACGAGCAGTACTTC.